This T cell receptor (beta chain) appears in the sequencing data of a study of cytomegalovirus exposure and HLA in healthy donors. Study details: An earlier analysis identified 100 million to 130 million unique TCR beta sequences in approximately 170 million T cells.

Study outcomes and limitations: Prediction of most subjects' HLA-A and HLA-B alleles by TCR beta sequences was reportedly accurate.

The CDR3 length is 14 residues. Per germline, CDR1 SGHRS and CDR2 YFSETQ. As to this clone: Its cognate antigen is unknown.

Both 60 Vbeta primers and 13 Jbeta primers went into the PCR. Produced via immunoSEQ multiplex PCR; TCRdb's table is partial and in-frame only. The table has 100,000 or so clones, 13% to 15% seen once. Source material: PBMCs. This clonotype was obtained from a female donor in good health and CMV-seronegative. The J gene is TRBJ2-5, the V gene TRBV5-1, with D perhaps matching TRBD2 (6 bases). The better agreement between TRBJ2-7 and the DNA end casts doubt on the J call. For the CDR3, the DNA is TGCGCCAGCAGCCAGACTAGTTTCTACTACGAGCAGTACTTC. It is translated as CASSQTSFYYEQYF.